The 22 T cell receptor beta chains reported below all come from one sample, sequenced in a study of shared clonotypes between healthy human individuals. Terminally differentiated effector memory CD45RA+ cells were excluded by CCR7 positive selection of CD45RO-negative cells. The table came from immunoSEQ multiplex PCR; TCRdb's copy has only in-frame clones and leaves some out. The sample includes some 740,000 clones, 85% to 95% of them seen just once. Material: naive CD8+ T cells sorted from blood. These receptors originate from a man aged 30 to 39 in good health.

This sequence joins TRBV25-1 and TRBJ2-1; 13 bases are shared with TRBD2. CDR3 length: 18 amino acids. The germline gives CDR1 MGHDK, CDR2 SYGVNS. Unmatched junction bases numbered 4, after V lost 2 bases and J lost 0 bases. CDR3 in DNA: TGTGCCAGCAGTGAAACTAGCGGGAGGGGGAGCTCCTACAATGAGCAGTTCTTC. Amino acids: CASSETSGRGSSYNEQFF.

J is TRBJ2-6 and V is TRBV25-1; D unclear. The CDR3 extends over 14 amino acids. Per the germline V gene, CDR1 is MGHDK and CDR2 is SYGVNS. The V and J ends lost 4 bases and 2 bases respectively, with 6 bases between them. CDR3 in DNA: TGTGCCAGCAGTGTTGGAGCTGGGGCCAACGTCCTGACTTTC. Protein product: CASSVGAGANVLTF.

The chain uses TRBV7-9 and TRBJ2-1, with TRBD2 matching 7 bases. Germline CDR1 is SEHNR and CDR2 is FQNEAQ (reference sequence). Germline trimming cut 5 bases from V and 10 bases from J; bases unmatched to any gene: 8. The CDR3 spans 13 residues. CDR3 in amino acids: CASSPGLVQEQFF. The CDR3 DNA follows: TGTGCCAGCAGCCCCGGACTAGTTCAGGAGCAGTTCTTC.

This clone has a single count. The chain joins TRBV7-9 to TRBJ2-6; D possibly corresponds to TRBD2 (5 bases). Germline values: CDR1 SEHNR, CDR2 FQNEAQ (reference sequence). The V gene lost 5 bases and the J gene lost 1 base, with 15 bases spanning the gap. This CDR3 has 17 residues. The CDR3 spells CASSVTRVSSGANVLTF. CDR3 nucleotides: TGTGCCAGCAGCGTCACGAGGGTATCTTCTGGGGCCAACGTCCTGACTTTC.

The rearrangement links TRBV27 to TRBJ2-3; 8 nucleotides match TRBD2. V lost 5 bases and J lost 0; bases outside the gene matches: 7. The CDR3 length is 16 residues. Germline V gene sequence: CDR1 MNHEY, CDR2 SMNVEV (reference sequence). In nucleotides, the CDR3 is TGTGCCAGCAGTCCCCGACTAGCGACTAGCACAGATACGCAGTATTTT. Translated, it gives CASSPRLATSTDTQYF.

V usage is TRBV7-2 and J usage is TRBJ2-7, with D possibly being TRBD1 (5 bases). CDR3 length: 14 amino acids. Trimming stripped 5 bases from V and 5 bases from J, with 16 bases between. Germline assignment: CDR1 SGHTA and CDR2 FQGNSA. The CDR3 coding sequence is TGTGCCAGCAGCCATGGGGTCCTCAGGGACGAGCAGTACTTC. This encodes CASSHGVLRDEQYF.

This rearrangement joins TRBV7-3 to TRBJ2-3; 9 bases align to TRBD1. Germline V gene sequence: CDR1 SGHTA, CDR2 FQGTGA. This CDR3 is 16 amino acids long. With 5 bases clipped from V and 0 bases from J, the junction kept 6 bases outside the gene matches. DNA for the CDR3: TGTGCCAGCAGCCTGACAGGGGGAATAAGCACAGATACGCAGTATTTT. It yields the protein CASSLTGGISTDTQYF.

In the case of this clone: In the same sample, other DNA sequences code for this CDR3. The chain is built from TRBV9 and TRBJ2-5; 11 nucleotides agree with TRBD2. This CDR3 is 15 amino acids long. Per germline, CDR1 SGDLS and CDR2 YYNGEE. J lost 2 bases, V lost 0 bases, and 0 bases had no gene match. The CDR3 DNA sequence: TGTGCCAGCAGCGTAGGGACTAGCGGGCAAGAGACCCAGTACTTC. It encodes CASSVGTSGQETQYF.

The CDR3 DNA reads as TGCAGCGTTACCGGCGATCGTGCGGGAGGATACAATGAGCAGTTCTTC. Amino acid sequence: CSVTGDRAGGYNEQFF. The rearrangement links TRBV29-1 to TRBJ2-1, with TRBD2 matching 8 bases. Germline loops: CDR1 SQVTM, CDR2 ANQGSEA. The length of the CDR3 is 16 residues. Trimming removed 5 bases from V and 4 bases from J; junction bases left unmatched: 13.

This chain uses TRBV25-1 with TRBJ1-1; 7 bases agree with TRBD1. The CDR3 extends over 12 amino acids. Germline CDR1 reads MGHDK; CDR2 reads SYGVNS. V lost 4 bases to trimming and J lost 7 bases; unmatched junction nucleotides: 3. Here the CDR3 reads CASSVTGVEAFF. CDR3 sequence (DNA): TGTGCCAGCAGTGTCACAGGGGTTGAAGCTTTCTTT.

The chain is built from TRBV11-2 and TRBJ1-1, with TRBD1 identical over 7 bases. V lost 1 base to trimming and J lost 0 bases; unmatched junction nucleotides: 11. This CDR3 is 18 amino acids long. The germline CDR1 and CDR2 sequences are SGHAT and FQNNGV. The CDR3 loop is CASSLGPLTGYVNTEAFF. In DNA form, the CDR3 reads TGTGCCAGCAGCTTAGGTCCCCTGACAGGGTATGTGAACACTGAAGCTTTCTTT.

The chain recombines TRBV7-8 with TRBJ2-7; D is perhaps TRBD1 or TRBD2 (5 bases each). Germline values: CDR1 SGHVS, CDR2 FQNEAQ. Trimming removed 1 base at V and 5 bases at J, with 18 bases between. The length of the CDR3 is 16 residues. For the CDR3, the DNA is TGTGCCAGCAGCTTAGGGGTGGGGGAGCCTATCGACGAGCAGTACTTC. Amino acid sequence: CASSLGVGEPIDEQYF.

The chain employs TRBV11-2 and TRBJ2-7; D not resolved. This CDR3 is 13 amino acids long. V was clipped by 3 bases and J by 2 bases, with 8 bases between them. The germline CDR1 and CDR2 sequences are SGHAT and FQNNGV. CDR3 DNA sequence: TGTGCCAGCAGCTTTGGATTTACCTACGAGCAGTACTTC. Translation: CASSFGFTYEQYF.

The chain combines TRBV5-1 with TRBJ2-7; 7 nucleotides align to TRBD2. The J segment lost 1 base and the V segment lost 3 bases, leaving 10 bases of the junction unmatched. Germline V gene lookup returns CDR1 SGHRS and CDR2 YFSETQ. The CDR3 spans 16 residues. CDR3: CASSSVVVGGSYEQYF. The CDR3 DNA follows: TGCGCCAGCAGCTCAGTCGTAGTGGGAGGGTCCTACGAGCAGTACTTC.

The V and J genes are TRBV19 and TRBJ1-5; D is perhaps TRBD1 (5 bases). This CDR3 region has 15 residues. V was shortened by 1 base and J by 0 bases, with 7 bases between the two germline ends. Germline-derived CDR1 and CDR2 are LNHDA and SQIVND (reference sequence). The CDR3, as DNA: TGTGCCAGTAGTATAGTCAGGGCTAGCAATCAGCCCCAGCATTTT. This codes for CASSIVRASNQPQHF.

The CDR3 nucleotides read TGTGCCAGCAGTTTAACTAGCGGGAGTGTCGTGACCCAGTACTTC. It codes for CASSLTSGSVVTQYF. The chain recombines TRBV27 with TRBJ2-5, with 11 bases that match TRBD2. V shed 2 bases, J shed 7 bases, and the junction held 6 bases outside the gene matches. The CDR3 runs 15 residues. Germline-derived CDR1 and CDR2 are MNHEY and SMNVEV (reference sequence).

The V and J genes are TRBV5-1 and TRBJ2-1, with 8 bases identical to TRBD2. The CDR3 consists of 16 residues. Germline trimming cut 1 base from V and 0 bases from J; bases unmatched to any gene: 3. Germline CDR1 SGHRS, CDR2 YFSETQ. The CDR3 sequence: CASSLFGRASYNEQFF. DNA of the CDR3: TGCGCCAGCAGCTTGTTCGGGAGGGCCTCCTACAATGAGCAGTTCTTC. The full variable domain, in which reference TRBV5-1 and TRBJ2-1 provide the parts outside the CDR3, is KAGVTQTPRYLIKTRGQQVTLSCSPISGHRSVSWYQQTPGQGLQFLFEYFSETQRNKGNFPGRFSGRQFSNSRSEMNVSTLELGDSALYLCASSLFGRASYNEQFFGPGTRLTVL.

The V and J genes are TRBV7-2 and TRBJ2-7; D not certain. CDR1 is SGHTA, CDR2 FQGNSA, per germline. V was pared by 3 bases and J by 0 bases, with 9 bases between. This CDR3 comprises 14 residues. The CDR3 DNA sequence: TGTGCCAGCAGCTTTTGGGTGGCCTCCTACGAGCAGTACTTC. Residues: CASSFWVASYEQYF. The full variable domain, in which reference TRBV7-2 and TRBJ2-7 provide the parts outside the CDR3, is GAGVSQSPSNKVTEKGKDVELRCDPISGHTALYWYRQSLGQGLEFLIYFQGNSAPDKSGLPSDRFSAERTGGSVSTLTIQRTQQEDSAVYLCASSFWVASYEQYFGPGTRLTVT.

The chain recombines TRBV4-1 with TRBJ2-7, with D unclear. With 4 bases removed from V and 3 bases from J, the gap between germline ends came to 16 bases. CDR1 and CDR2 from the germline V gene are MGHRA and YSYEKL. This CDR3 spans 15 amino acids. CDR3: CASSRFVATLYEQYF. In DNA form, the CDR3 reads TGCGCCAGCAGCCGTTTTGTCGCAACCCTCTACGAGCAGTACTTC.

CDR3 loop: CASSLVAGSQTEAFF. DNA of the CDR3: TGTGCCAGCAGCTTAGTGGCCGGGTCCCAAACTGAAGCTTTCTTT. The chain recombines TRBV7-9 with TRBJ1-1, with no clear D. V was trimmed by 1 base and J by 5 bases, leaving 14 bases between them. This CDR3 has 15 amino acids. Germline V gene data show CDR1 as SEHNR and CDR2 as FQNEAQ (reference sequence).

This rearrangement joins TRBV28 to TRBJ1-5; no firm D call. Germline V gives CDR1 MDHEN, CDR2 SYDVKM. This CDR3 contains 11 residues. The germline V and J ends were trimmed by 5 bases and 4 bases, with 3 bases remaining between them. The CDR3 bases are TGTGCCAGCAGTCATAATCAGCCCCAGCATTTT. Translation: CASSHNQPQHF. The whole variable domain, remainder taken from reference TRBV28 and TRBJ1-5, is DVKVTQSSRYLVKRTGEKVFLECVQDMDHENMFWYRQDPGLGLRLIYFSYDVKMKEKGDIPEGYSVSREKKERFSLILESASTNQTSMYLCASSHNQPQHFGDGTRLSIL.

The chain employs TRBV6-4 and TRBJ2-1, with 11 bases matching TRBD2. Trimming cost V 2 bases and J 10 bases; bases outside gene matches: 4. CDR1 and CDR2 (germline): MRHNA, SNTAGT. CDR3 size: 14 residues. This CDR3 is CASSDLAGGGEQFF. For the CDR3, the DNA is TGTGCCAGCAGTGACCTAGCGGGAGGAGGGGAGCAGTTCTTC.